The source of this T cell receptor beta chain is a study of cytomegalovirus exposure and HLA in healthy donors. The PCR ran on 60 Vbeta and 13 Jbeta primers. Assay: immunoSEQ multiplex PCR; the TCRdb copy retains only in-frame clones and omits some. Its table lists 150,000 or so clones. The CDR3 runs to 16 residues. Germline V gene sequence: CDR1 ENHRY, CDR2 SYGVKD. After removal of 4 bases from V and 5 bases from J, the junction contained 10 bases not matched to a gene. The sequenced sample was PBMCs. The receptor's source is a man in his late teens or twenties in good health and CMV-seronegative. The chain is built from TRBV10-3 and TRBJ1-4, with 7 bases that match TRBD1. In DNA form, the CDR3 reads TGTGCCATCAGTGGCCAGGGGGACAAGAGCAATGAAAAACTGTTTTTT. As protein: CAISGQGDKSNEKLFF.